This T cell receptor (beta chain) stems from a study of blood T cell repertoires in COVID-19. CDR3 size: 17 residues. Germline-derived CDR1 and CDR2 are LGHNA and YSLEER. The V end lost 1 base, the J end lost 0 bases, and 13 bases lay between the germline ends. Method: immunoSEQ multiplex PCR; TCRdb's copy keeps in-frame clones and lacks some. Of about 240,000 clones in the sample, 75% to 90% were seen once. The gene calls are TRBV4-3 and TRBJ1-5, with D perhaps matching TRBD1 (6 bases). This sequence originates from a woman in her twenties or thirties who had recovered from COVID-19. Sequencing was carried out using PBMCs or T cells enriched from blood (not recorded which). The CDR3 sequence: CASSQARTEISNQPQHF. Here the CDR3 DNA reads TGCGCCAGCAGCCAAGCCAGGACAGAGATTAGCAATCAGCCCCAGCATTTT.